The sequence of this T cell receptor (beta chain) was determined in a study of PD-1 blockade in classical Hodgkin lymphoma. CDR3 length: 15 residues. Trimming pared 4 bases from V and 3 bases from J, leaving 16 bases between. Germline CDR1 is SGHRS and CDR2 is YFSETQ. In every patient, relapse followed autologous stem cell transplantation, while exposure to brentuximab vedotin differed. Assay used: immunoSEQ multiplex PCR; TCRdb lists only in-frame clones, some missing. The table records more than 90,000 clones, 75% to 85% of them present only once. Regarding this clone: Its antigen is unknown.

General study points: Lower baseline TCR diversity was reported for newly diagnosed patients than for healthy donors.

The chain links TRBV5-1 to TRBJ1-1; D remains ambiguous. The TCR sequence derives from a human donor with classical Hodgkin lymphoma. The specimen comprised peripheral blood mononuclear cells (PBMCs), sampled before the second cycle of nivolumab. CDR3 sequence (DNA): TGCGCCAGCAGCCCCTCCCTCGGGGAGGACACTGAAGCTTTCTTT. Encoded protein: CASSPSLGEDTEAFF. Variable domain in full (rest from reference TRBV5-1 and TRBJ1-1): KAGVTQTPRYLIKTRGQQVTLSCSPISGHRSVSWYQQTPGQGLQFLFEYFSETQRNKGNFPGRFSGRQFSNSRSEMNVSTLELGDSALYLCASSPSLGEDTEAFFGQGTRLTVV.